The entry below gives a single T cell receptor (beta chain) sequence along with its context. The antigen remains unidentified. Here immunoSEQ multiplex PCR was the method, and the copy in TCRdb shows in-frame clones only, minus some. The sample holds about 140,000 clones, under 95% seen once. The data belong to a study of T cell responses to AZD1222 COVID-19 vaccine. Study-level points and caveats: Nearly half of unique spike-specific TCRs reportedly avoided B.1.351 and B.1.1.7 mutated regions. Following two doses of AZD1222, Spike-specific TCR breadth and depth rose. The peak T cell response came first, and repertoires were sampled only after it.

Sample: peripheral blood, taken on day 0 of AZD1222 vaccination. This TCR was sampled from an adult in good health.

CDR3 DNA sequence: TGTGCCAGCTCCCCCCGGACGGCTACCTCTGGGGCCAACGTCCTGACTTTC. Protein sequence: CASSPRTATSGANVLTF. The V gene is TRBV18, the J gene TRBJ2-6, with D uncertain. The CDR3 sequence is 17 residues long. In germline, CDR1 is KGHSH, CDR2 LQKENI. With 6 bases removed from V and 0 bases from J, the gap between germline ends came to 15 bases.